This is a list of T cell receptor beta chains from one sample in a study of response to subunit inactivated influenza vaccine. TCRdb recomputed calls from the RT-PCR reads with MiXCR, one row per CDR3 protein. The profile shows roughly 760,000 distinct CDR3 sequences, 21% of them singletons. This sample comprised PBMCs from blood, obtained less than 6 days after vaccination. The source is a man between 50 and 59 years old who received an inactivated influenza vaccine. Both conserved end residues are part of each CDR3. A D gene is named only where the DNA matches it firmly. For some rows the clone size is stated as once, few or many, or as a class when expanded; others skip it.

d_gene: TRBD2; abundance: few; j_gene: TRBJ2-1; v_gene: TRBV11-1; CDR3nt: TGTGCCAGCAGCTTAGCCTCTGGGGAAGCGGGAAGCTCCTACAATGAGCAGTTCTTC; CDR3aa: CASSLASGEAGSSYNEQFF
d_gene: .; abundance: .; j_gene: TRBJ2-7; v_gene: TRBV7-2; CDR3nt: TGTGCCAGCAGCCGACAGAATTTCTACGAGCAGTACTTC; CDR3aa: CASSRQNFYEQYF
d_gene: .; abundance: many; j_gene: TRBJ1-5; v_gene: TRBV12-3/TRBV12-4; CDR3nt: TGTGCCAGCAGTTTTATGGCAGCCGATCAGCCCCAGCATTTT; CDR3aa: CASSFMAADQPQHF
d_gene: TRBD1; abundance: few; j_gene: TRBJ1-2; v_gene: TRBV7-9; CDR3nt: TGTGCCAGCAGCTTCGGACAGGGGGGGGTCTATGGCTACACCTTC; CDR3aa: CASSFGQGGVYGYTF
d_gene: TRBD2; abundance: .; j_gene: TRBJ2-7; v_gene: TRBV10-3; CDR3nt: TGTGCCATCAGTGAGGGACTAGCGGGAGTAAACGAGCAGTACTTC; CDR3aa: CAISEGLAGVNEQYF
d_gene: TRBD1; abundance: .; j_gene: TRBJ2-7; v_gene: TRBV7-9; CDR3nt: TGTGCCAGCAGCTTCCCTCTGGGGACAGGGTCAGTGGAACAGTACTTC; CDR3aa: CASSFPLGTGSVEQYF
d_gene: .; abundance: many; j_gene: TRBJ2-5; v_gene: TRBV20-1; CDR3nt: TGCAGTGCTACACGCTGGTACATCCAAGAGACCCAGTACTTC; CDR3aa: CSATRWYIQETQYF
d_gene: .; abundance: many; j_gene: TRBJ2-5; v_gene: TRBV20-1; CDR3nt: TGCAGTGCCAAACAGGGAAACCAAGAGACCCAGTACTTC; CDR3aa: CSAKQGNQETQYF
d_gene: TRBD1; abundance: .; j_gene: TRBJ2-4; v_gene: TRBV6-2/TRBV6-3; CDR3nt: TGTGCCAGCAGTTACTCAGGGGGCGCGTATAACTTC; CDR3aa: CASSYSGGAYNF
d_gene: TRBD1; abundance: .; j_gene: TRBJ1-5; v_gene: TRBV7-8; CDR3nt: TGTGCCAGCAGCTTATATAGGTTAGGACAGGGGGCCCCCAATCAGCCCCAGCATTTT; CDR3aa: CASSLYRLGQGAPNQPQHF
d_gene: .; abundance: .; j_gene: TRBJ2-7; v_gene: TRBV29-1; CDR3nt: TGCAGCGTTGATAATAACCACGAGCAGTACTTC; CDR3aa: CSVDNNHEQYF
d_gene: .; abundance: .; j_gene: TRBJ2-3; v_gene: TRBV9; CDR3nt: TGTGCCAGCAGCGTAGCGACGGGCACAGATACGCAGTATTTT; CDR3aa: CASSVATGTDTQYF
d_gene: .; abundance: many; j_gene: TRBJ2-7; v_gene: TRBV29-1; CDR3nt: TGCAGCGTTGAAGAGGGTCGGGGCAACGAGCAGTACTTC; CDR3aa: CSVEEGRGNEQYF
d_gene: .; abundance: few; j_gene: TRBJ2-2; v_gene: TRBV28; CDR3nt: TGTGCCAGCAGTTTAGGGCTCCCTTTGAACACCGGGGAGCTGTTTTTT; CDR3aa: CASSLGLPLNTGELFF
d_gene: .; abundance: many; j_gene: TRBJ2-1; v_gene: TRBV29-1; CDR3nt: TGCAGCGTTGAGCGGGAGCAGTTCTTC; CDR3aa: CSVEREQFF
d_gene: .; abundance: .; j_gene: TRBJ1-5; v_gene: TRBV15; CDR3nt: TGTGCCACCAGCGCAACAGGGAGCAATCAGCCCCAGCATTTT; CDR3aa: CATSATGSNQPQHF
d_gene: .; abundance: .; j_gene: TRBJ2-3; v_gene: TRBV30; CDR3nt: TGTGCCTGGAGTCCGGGCCTCCTGAACACAGATACGCAGTATTTT; CDR3aa: CAWSPGLLNTDTQYF
d_gene: TRBD1; abundance: many; j_gene: TRBJ2-1; v_gene: TRBV29-1; CDR3nt: TGCAGCGTTGATGACGGGACAGGGGGGTATGAGCAGTTCTTC; CDR3aa: CSVDDGTGGYEQFF
d_gene: .; abundance: few; j_gene: TRBJ2-5; v_gene: TRBV20-1; CDR3nt: TGCAGTGCGACAAATAGTGAGGGTAGCCAAGAGACCCAGTACTTC; CDR3aa: CSATNSEGSQETQYF
d_gene: .; abundance: few; j_gene: TRBJ2-7; v_gene: TRBV20-1; CDR3nt: TGCAGTGCTAGGGGACTTCAGGTATACGAGCAGTACTTC; CDR3aa: CSARGLQVYEQYF
d_gene: TRBD1; abundance: many; j_gene: TRBJ2-4; v_gene: TRBV20-1; CDR3nt: TGCAGTGCTAGAGCACAGGGGTTTCTTCAGTACTTC; CDR3aa: CSARAQGFLQYF
d_gene: TRBD2; abundance: few; j_gene: TRBJ2-7; v_gene: TRBV4-1; CDR3nt: TGCGCCAGCAGCCAGACTAGCGTCCGCTACGAGCAGTACTTC; CDR3aa: CASSQTSVRYEQYF